This TCR beta chain was captured in a study of blood T cells in healthy people across ages. Study-wide points: TCR beta diversity was tightly associated with the proportion of naive T cells. Per million T cells, TCR beta diversity dropped about linearly as age rose. Versus aged donors, long-lived donors had higher diversity and more naive CD4+ cells.

Together with a sample-barcoded 5' primer, a J-beta primer mix was included in a second PCR lasting about 7 to 11 cycles. The template-switch adaptor, which had 12 random nucleotides, put a tag on each cDNA molecule. TCRdb itself ran the 5' RACE reads through MiXCR, one entry per CDR3 protein. Found here are about 580,000 distinct CDR3 sequences, around 50% of them singletons; the top ten hold approximately 25%. Germline V lookup: CDR1 SGHVS, CDR2 FQNEAQ. The CDR3 has 15 amino acids. Deletions cut 1 base from V and 5 bases from J, with 13 bases between. This clonotype was counted only a few times. The antigen is undetermined.

The source of this sequence is an elderly man in good health. The genes are TRBV7-8 and TRBJ2-3; D uncertain. The sequenced sample was blood. CDR3 DNA sequence: TGTGCCAGCAGCTTAGTAGGCTCGGCCGGAGATACGCAGTATTTT. This codes for CASSLVGSAGDTQYF.